This is a list of T cell receptor beta chains from one sample in a study of T-cell memory formation after mild COVID-19. TCRdb re-derived calls from the 5' RACE reads in MiXCR, one entry per CDR3 protein. The top ten clones hold roughly 3.5% of a sample with just over 200,000 distinct CDR3 sequences, more than 8% of them seen once. The source material was PBMCs or a T cell subset sorted from them (not recorded which). The receptors were sampled from a man aged 18 to 30 who had mild COVID-19 (a few samples of this study predate the infection). Cell type and time point are not known. CDR3s include the opening cysteine and the closing phenylalanine or tryptophan. A D gene is named only where the DNA matches it firmly. Expanded clones get a size class; other rows say once, few or many, or leave the size out.

>many|TRBJ2-1|TRBD2|TRBV7-2
TGTGCCAGCAGCCGACTAGCGGGGTACAATGAGCAGTTCTTC
CASSRLAGYNEQFF
>many|TRBJ1-1|.|TRBV7-9
TGTGCCAGCAGCTTAACAGGGCTGAACACTGAAGCTTTCTTT
CASSLTGLNTEAFF
>many|TRBJ2-1|.|TRBV7-2
TGTGCCAGCAGCTTAGTGACGGGGAATGAGCAGTTCTTC
CASSLVTGNEQFF
>.|TRBJ2-2|.|TRBV6-2/TRBV6-3
TGTGACAGCAGACGGACGGGGAGAAGCACCGGGGAGCTGTTTTTT
CDSRRTGRSTGELFF
>few|TRBJ2-1|TRBD2|TRBV4-2
TGTGCCAGCAGCCAAGATACAGCGGGGGCCCCCGGTGAGCAGTTCTTC
CASSQDTAGAPGEQFF
>.|TRBJ2-1|.|TRBV6-2/TRBV6-3
TGTGCCAGCAGGGGGGTAGCGGAAGCCTACAATGAGCAGTTCTTC
CASRGVAEAYNEQFF
>few|TRBJ1-3|.|TRBV24-1
TGTGCCACAGAAGGAAGAGGCCACACTGGAAACACCATATATTTT
CATEGRGHTGNTIYF
>.|TRBJ1-2|.|TRBV20-1
TGCAGTGCTGGAGGGGGTGTGACTTCCTATGGCTACACCTTC
CSAGGGVTSYGYTF
>.|TRBJ2-1|TRBD2|TRBV7-3
TGTGCCAGCAGCCTCCTAGCGGGGGGGGGCAATGAGCAGTTCTTC
CASSLLAGGGNEQFF
>many|TRBJ2-1|TRBD2|TRBV6-5
TGTGCCAGCAGTCAAAGGACTAGCGGGGGAGTGGAGCAGTTCTTC
CASSQRTSGGVEQFF
>many|TRBJ2-3|TRBD2|TRBV11-1
TGTGCCAGCAGCTTGACTAGCGGGGGGGCCTGGAATACGCAGTATTTT
CASSLTSGGAWNTQYF
>few|TRBJ1-2|.|TRBV28
TGTGCCAGCGGGCGAGGGACCGCACTCGGTGGCTACACCTTC
CASGRGTALGGYTF
>.|TRBJ2-6|.|TRBV5-1
TGCGCCAGCAGCTCGAGCTCTGGGGCCAACGTCCTGACTTTC
CASSSSSGANVLTF
>many|TRBJ2-1|.|TRBV9
TGTGCCAGCAGCCCCGAGGGTACAGGGTACAATGAGCAGTTCTTC
CASSPEGTGYNEQFF
>.|TRBJ1-2|.|TRBV24-1
TGTGCCACCAGTGATTCAGGGGTTGGCTACACCTTC
CATSDSGVGYTF
>.|TRBJ2-2|TRBD1|TRBV7-6
TGTGCCAGCAGCTTCCGTCAGGGGGCGAACACCGGGGAGCTGTTTTTT
CASSFRQGANTGELFF
>many|TRBJ1-1|.|TRBV5-1
TGCGCCAGCAGCCTGCAGGGGAAGGGCTCTGAAGCTTTCTTT
CASSLQGKGSEAFF
>.|TRBJ1-2|.|TRBV3-1
TGTGCCAGCAGCCAACGAGGGTGGGTTGGCGGCTACACCTTC
CASSQRGWVGGYTF
>few|TRBJ2-4|TRBD1|TRBV11-2
TGTGCCAGCAGCCGGACAGGGCTTACCAAAAACATTCAGTACTTC
CASSRTGLTKNIQYF
>many|TRBJ2-4|.|TRBV11-2
TGTGCCAGCAGCCCTGGGCGCGAAAACATTCAGTACTTC
CASSPGRENIQYF
>many|TRBJ2-7|.|TRBV18
TGTGCCAGCTCAAACGCAGGGGCCTACGAGCAGTACTTC
CASSNAGAYEQYF
>many|TRBJ2-5|.|TRBV5-6
TGTGCCAGCAGCCCCCCAGGTGTCCGGGAGACCCAGTACTTC
CASSPPGVRETQYF
>many|TRBJ2-1|TRBD2|TRBV15
TGTGCCACCAGCAGAGCTAGCGGGGATTACAATGAGCAGTTCTTC
CATSRASGDYNEQFF
>.|TRBJ1-2|.|TRBV15
TGTGCCACCAGCAGAGAGAGGTCCAACTATGGCTACACCTTC
CATSRERSNYGYTF
>few|TRBJ2-7|.|TRBV20-1
TGCAGTGCTACTCCCGGGCCTCGTTACGAGCAGTACTTC
CSATPGPRYEQYF
>many|TRBJ2-5|.|TRBV4-1
TGCGCCAGCAGCCAATCAATAGGAAGTCCCGGGGGCTACCAAGAGACCCAGTACTTC
CASSQSIGSPGGYQETQYF
>.|TRBJ1-1|.|TRBV5-1
TGCGCCAGCAGCTTGGCCCAGGGAGGCACTGAAGCTTTCTTT
CASSLAQGGTEAFF
>.|TRBJ1-2|.|TRBV7-6
TGTGCCAGCAGCTCCGCCCCAGCGGGGTCTAACTATGGCTACACCTTC
CASSSAPAGSNYGYTF
>.|TRBJ2-5|.|TRBV5-1
TGCGCCAGCAGCGGCCGGGACGGAGAAGAGACCCAGTACTTC
CASSGRDGEETQYF
>few|TRBJ2-1|TRBD1|TRBV24-1
TGTGCCACCTCTAAGGGCGGACAGGGCGGCAATGAGCAGTTCTTC
CATSKGGQGGNEQFF
>few|TRBJ2-3|TRBD2|TRBV9
TGTGCCAGCAGCCCCCGACTGACTAGCGGGGAGGCCGGTACGCAGTATTTT
CASSPRLTSGEAGTQYF
>many|TRBJ2-1|TRBD2|TRBV3-1
TGTGCCAGCAGCCAAGCGGGGGCGGGGGGGTTCTATGAGCAGTTCTTC
CASSQAGAGGFYEQFF
>few|TRBJ2-5|.|TRBV18
TGTGCCAGCTCATCCGATGAGACCCAGTACTTC
CASSSDETQYF
>.|TRBJ1-5|TRBD1|TRBV20-1
TGCAGTGCTAGAGATGCCGGACAGGGGATCAATCAGCCCCAGCATTTT
CSARDAGQGINQPQHF
>.|TRBJ2-3|.|TRBV2
TGTGCCAGCAGAGGGGGCACAGATACGCAGTATTTT
CASRGGTDTQYF
>few|TRBJ2-5|TRBD2|TRBV5-4
TGTGCCAGCAGCTTGGCTAGCGGGGGCGGACGCCAAGAGACCCAGTACTTC
CASSLASGGGRQETQYF
>many|TRBJ2-7|.|TRBV7-2
TGTGCCAGCAGCTTAAACAGGGACGAGCAGTACTTC
CASSLNRDEQYF
>few|TRBJ2-7|TRBD2|TRBV6-2/TRBV6-3
TGTGCCAGCGGACCACTTGGCGGGAGATACGAGCAGTACTTC
CASGPLGGRYEQYF
>.|TRBJ2-5|.|TRBV29-1
TGCAGCGTTGAAAAGACAGCTCGCGGAGAGACCCAGTACTTC
CSVEKTARGETQYF
>.|TRBJ2-3|TRBD2|TRBV6-6
TGTGCCAGCAGTCTAGCGGGGCCCGGGGTAGATACGCAGTATTTT
CASSLAGPGVDTQYF
>many|TRBJ1-2|TRBD1|TRBV7-2
TGTGCCAGCAGCTTAGTACCGGGACAGGGTTCAGCCGAGGGTGGCTACACCTTC
CASSLVPGQGSAEGGYTF
>.|TRBJ1-6|TRBD1|TRBV4-2
TGTGCCAGCAGCCAAGATGCCCCCGGGACAGGGTTCTCACCCCTCCACTTT
CASSQDAPGTGFSPLHF
>many|TRBJ2-5|.|TRBV7-2
TGTGCCAGCAGCTCTACCAGAGCTTGGGAGACCCAGTACTTC
CASSSTRAWETQYF
>many|TRBJ2-5|.|TRBV7-2
TGTGCCAGCAGCTTACGTGCATCCTATTACGAAGAGACCCAGTACTTC
CASSLRASYYEETQYF
>.|TRBJ1-2|.|TRBV20-1
TGCAGTGCTAGTCGGCAGGGCTACTACGGCTACACCTTC
CSASRQGYYGYTF
>.|TRBJ1-5|TRBD1|TRBV6-5
TGTGCCAGCAGCGGGACAGGGGCAAGGGATCAGCCCCAGCATTTT
CASSGTGARDQPQHF
>.|TRBJ2-3|.|TRBV5-1
TGCGCCAGCAAAGGGGGGGGAGAAATTACGCAGTATTTT
CASKGGGEITQYF
>.|TRBJ1-4|.|TRBV20-1
TGCAGTGCCCAACGAGGGGGGGCTAATGAAAAACTGTTTTTT
CSAQRGGANEKLFF